The sequence of this T cell receptor beta chain was determined in a study of blood T cell repertoires in COVID-19. About the research overall: Italy, Spain and the United States were the sources of the convalescent and acute COVID-19 samples.

Sequenced by immunoSEQ multiplex PCR; TCRdb stores in-frame clones only, minus some. The sample contains about 480,000 clones, around 85% of which appear only once. This CDR3 comprises 15 residues. V shed 2 bases and J shed 2 bases, with 10 bases lying between them. From germline, CDR1 is MNHEY and CDR2 SVGAGI. Recovery meant two consecutive negative NP/OP PCR tests, professional clearance, or resolved symptoms. The material sequenced was PBMCs or T cells enriched from blood (not recorded which). The clonotype originates from a woman in her sixties who had recovered from COVID-19. This sequence joins TRBV6-5 and TRBJ1-3, with D tentatively TRBD1 (5 bases). CDR3 DNA sequence: TGTGCCAGCAGTTACGGGACTGATGCTGGAAACACCATATATTTT. Translating it yields CASSYGTDAGNTIYF.